This T cell receptor beta chain was captured in a study of early T cells in non-severe SARS-CoV-2 infection. TCRdb recomputed calls from the 5' RACE reads with MiXCR, one row per CDR3 protein. The sample records 50,000 to 65,000 distinct CDR3 sequences, approximately 11% being singletons. The V gene lost 7 bases and the J gene lost 3 bases, with 15 bases spanning the gap. The CDR3 length is 14 residues. Germline V gives CDR1 SNHLY, CDR2 FYNNEI. This clonotype was seen many times. The starting material was whole blood, obtained at baseline. This clonotype was obtained from an adult who was a healthcare worker with PCR-confirmed SARS-CoV-2 infection or an uninfected control (not recorded which). The V and J genes are TRBV2 and TRBJ1-2, with D hard to call. The CDR3 DNA is TGTGCCAGCAAGTCGGCGCAGGCCGACTATGGCTACACCTTC. Protein: CASKSAQADYGYTF. The variable domain in full, with the rest retrieved from reference TRBV2 and TRBJ1-2, is EPEVTQTPSHQVTQMGQEVILRCVPISNHLYFYWYRQILGQKVEFLVSFYNNEISEKSEIFDDQFSVERPDGSNFTLKIRSTKLEDSAMYFCASKSAQADYGYTFGSGTRLTVV.